One and the same sample provided the 17 T cell receptor beta chains below, sequenced in a study of regulatory T cells in long-lasting Graves disease. Time point of the sample: persistent/refractory GD, antithyroid drugs over 5 years with positive TRAb. RNA from PBMCs was the source of the TCR library. The TCR beta library used iRepertoire HTBI primers with Arm-PCR amplification of CDR3. Via MiXCR, TCRdb re-called the multiplex PCR reads, giving one row per CDR3 protein. The table has 600,000 to 800,000 distinct CDR3 sequences, around 30% seen once; the top ten hold about two fifths. The sample consisted of peripheral blood mononuclear cells (PBMCs), taken when the disease was refractory, from a patient treated with antithyroid drugs. The receptors were gathered from a female donor with Graves disease.

There are a few counts of this clonotype. The chain couples TRBV30 to TRBJ1-1; 9 bases are a match to TRBD1. The trim removed 4 bases at V and 11 bases at J, leaving 11 bases unmatched. Looked up from germline, CDR1 is GTSNPN and CDR2 is SVGIG (reference sequence). The CDR3 contains 13 residues. The CDR3 here is CAWILGTGLSAFF. The CDR3 nucleotides read TGTGCCTGGATCCTGGGGACAGGGCTTTCCGCTTTCTTT.

This sequence joins TRBV10-3 and TRBJ1-2, with 7 nucleotides matching TRBD1. The CDR3 contains 14 residues. Germline CDR1 is ENHRY and CDR2 is SYGVKD. J lost 7 bases, V lost 10 bases, and 15 bases had no gene match. CDR3 nucleotides: TGTGCCACCCGACCCGATAGACAGGGTTCTGGCTACACCTTC. Protein sequence: CATRPDRQGSGYTF.

The gene calls are TRBV6-1 and TRBJ1-5; no firm D call. CDR3 length equals 15 residues. With 7 bases removed from V and 2 bases from J, the gap between germline ends came to 15 bases. Germline CDR1 and CDR2: MNHNS and SASEGT. As DNA, the CDR3 is TGTGCCAGCACCCTCCCACGGGGTGGCAATCAGCCCCAGCATTTT. Translated: CASTLPRGGNQPQHF.

This clonotype was seen a handful of times. The chain has TRBV3-1 and TRBJ1-1, with 7 positions matching TRBD1. In germline, CDR1 is LGHDT, CDR2 YNNKEL (reference sequence). The CDR3 spans 15 residues. Trimming took 4 bases from V and 4 from J; bases not matched to a gene: 9. The CDR3 DNA follows: TGTGCCAGCAGCCCCAACACAGGGGCCCTCACTGAAGCTTTCTTT. Amino acids: CASSPNTGALTEAFF. Filled out from reference TRBV3-1 and TRBJ1-1, the complete variable domain reads DTAVSQTPKYLVTQMGNDKSIKCEQNLGHDTMYWYKQDSKKFLKIMFSYNNKELIINETVPNRFSPKSPDKAHLNLHINSLELGDSAVYFCASSPNTGALTEAFFGQGTRLTVV.

Concerning this clonotype: Mismatch with germline at one junction end may stem from a read error. J is TRBJ1-4 and V is TRBV6-2 or TRBV6-3; perhaps TRBD1 as D (5 bases). The germline CDR1 and CDR2 sequences are MNHEY and SVGEGT. There are 15 residues in the CDR3. The DNA for the CDR3 is TGTGCCAGCAGTTACGGGGCAGGGCCTAATGAAAAACTGCTTTTT. This encodes CASSYGAGPNEKLLF.

This clonotype was recorded at least ten times. The genes are TRBV3-1 and TRBJ1-4; D possibly corresponds to TRBD1 (6 bases). V lost 1 base and J 0 bases, leaving 9 bases between the germline ends. This CDR3 has 16 residues. Germline loops: CDR1 LGHDT, CDR2 YNNKEL (reference sequence). The DNA for the CDR3 is TGTGCCAGCAGCCAAGGGGGACATCCAACTAATGAAAAACTGTTTTTT. This translates into CASSQGGHPTNEKLFF.

This sequence joins TRBV6-1 and TRBJ1-5, with a possible D match to TRBD1 (5 bases). This CDR3 contains 16 residues. V lost 6 bases and J lost 1, with 16 bases in between. Per the germline V gene, CDR1 is MNHNS and CDR2 is SASEGT. CDR3 in amino acids: CASRSGTLGSNQPQHF. As DNA, the CDR3 is TGTGCCAGCAGGAGCGGGACTCTGGGAAGCAATCAGCCCCAGCATTTT.

On this clonotype itself: A far larger clone is a single base away, which makes a read error likely. V usage is TRBV2 and J usage is TRBJ2-5, with D uncertain. The germline V gene has CDR1 SNHLY and CDR2 FYNNEI. CDR3 length equals 11 residues. Written as DNA, the CDR3 is TGTGGCAGCGCAACGGCGGAGACCCAGTACTTC. Amino acid sequence: CGSATAETQYF.

The rearrangement links TRBV3-1 to TRBJ1-1; 9 bases are shared with TRBD1. V trimming: 4 bases; J trimming: 4 bases; junction bases outside the gene matches: 7. Germline assignment: CDR1 LGHDT and CDR2 YNNKEL (reference sequence). The CDR3 totals 15 residues. The CDR3 region has the DNA TGTGCCAGCAGCCCTCCGACAGGGGGATTCACTGAAGCTTTCTTT. Protein sequence: CASSPPTGGFTEAFF. The entire variable domain, with the rest obtained from reference TRBV3-1 and TRBJ1-1, is as follows: DTAVSQTPKYLVTQMGNDKSIKCEQNLGHDTMYWYKQDSKKFLKIMFSYNNKELIINETVPNRFSPKSPDKAHLNLHINSLELGDSAVYFCASSPPTGGFTEAFFGQGTRLTVV.

The gene calls are TRBV6-1 and TRBJ2-7, with 7 positions matching TRBD1. CDR1 and CDR2 (germline): MNHNS, SASEGT. The length of the CDR3 is 15 residues. The V segment lost 1 base and the J segment 2 bases; nucleotides outside the gene matches: 5. The CDR3 is CASSEGQGKTYEQYF. Here the CDR3 DNA reads TGTGCCAGCAGTGAAGGACAGGGTAAAACCTACGAGCAGTACTTC.

The V gene is TRBV5-1, the J gene TRBJ1-2; 8 bases agree with TRBD1. The CDR3 runs 17 residues. The germline V gene encodes CDR1 SGHRS and CDR2 YFSETQ. Trimming removed 0 bases from V and 5 bases from J; junction bases left unmatched: 12. For the CDR3, the DNA is TGCGCCAGCAGCTTGGTGCCCCGTACAGGGGGAGGATATGGCTACACCTTC. It translates to CASSLVPRTGGGYGYTF.

The V and J genes are TRBV11-1 and TRBJ2-2, with 7 bases aligning to TRBD1. Losses at the gene ends were 1 base for V and 4 bases for J; bases not matched to a gene: 3. Germline V gene data show CDR1 as SGHAT and CDR2 as FQDESV (reference sequence). This CDR3 comprises 15 residues. CDR3 DNA sequence: TGTGCCAGCAGCTTAGACAGGGGCCGCACCGGGGAGCTGTTTTTT. Translation gives CASSLDRGRTGELFF.

This clonotype was seen only a few times. This rearrangement joins TRBV28 to TRBJ1-5; TRBD1 matches 8 bases. V dropped 7 bases and J dropped 7; count of bases not matched to a gene: 15. Per the germline V gene, CDR1 is MDHEN and CDR2 is SYDVKM. CDR3 length: 16 amino acids. CDR3 loop: CASIPFSTGANQPQHF. Here the CDR3 DNA reads TGTGCCAGCATCCCTTTCTCGACAGGGGCAAACCAGCCCCAGCATTTT. Filled out from reference TRBV28 and TRBJ1-5, the complete variable domain reads DVKVTQSSRYLVKRTGEKVFLECVQDMDHENMFWYRQDPGLGLRLIYFSYDVKMKEKGDIPEGYSVSREKKERFSLILESASTNQTSMYLCASIPFSTGANQPQHFGDGTRLSIL.

This clonotype appeared a few times. The chain couples TRBV2 to TRBJ2-2, with D possibly being TRBD2 (6 bases). The CDR3 contains 15 residues. Looked up from germline, CDR1 is SNHLY and CDR2 is FYNNEI. V gave up 8 bases and J gave up 1 base, with 14 bases separating them. CDR3 nucleotides: TGTGCCAGCCGGGACTCAACAGGGAACACCGGGGAGCTGTTTTTT. Its translation is CASRDSTGNTGELFF.

This clonotype was counted ten times or more. V and J are TRBV11-1 and TRBJ2-7, with 10 bases aligning to TRBD2. Germline V CDR1 and CDR2: SGHAT, FQDESV (reference sequence). V lost 5 bases to trimming and J lost 4 bases; unmatched junction nucleotides: 11. This CDR3 region has 16 residues. The CDR3 DNA sequence: TGTGCCAGCAGCACAGACGCACTAGCGGGACAATACGAGCAGTACTTC. Its translation is CASSTDALAGQYEQYF.

In this sample, this clonotype turned up a few times. Mismatch with germline at one junction end may stem from a read error. The rearrangement links TRBV28 to TRBJ1-2; unclear D gene. Germline CDR1 is MDHEN and CDR2 is SYDVKM. This CDR3 has 10 amino acids. CDR3 sequence reads: CASSLSDKVF. CDR3 DNA: TGTGCCAGCAGTTTATCCGATAAAGTATTC.

For this clonotype: This may come from a read error, since a much larger clone is one base off. This chain uses TRBV2 with TRBJ2-6, with TRBD2 matching 8 bases. J gave up 3 bases and V 4 bases, and 2 bases lay outside the gene matches. Germline V lookup: CDR1 SNHLY, CDR2 FYNNEI. The CDR3 has 15 amino acids. As DNA, the CDR3 is TGTGCCAGCAGTGCCGGGGGGGGTGGGGCCAACGTCCTGACTTTC. Translation: CASSAGGGGANVLTF.